The T cell receptor (beta chain) under discussion was sequenced for a study of T cell changes during pregnancy in multiple sclerosis. The CDR3 length is 15 residues. V lost 6 bases, J lost 2 bases, and 10 bases stayed unmatched. The germline V gene encodes CDR1 MNHEY and CDR2 SVGAGI. The table came from immunoSEQ multiplex PCR; TCRdb's copy has only in-frame clones and leaves some out. The sample holds fewer than 55,000 clones; almost 90% are singletons and the top ten take 5% to 6.5%. This material consisted of peripheral blood, taken after pregnancy. The chain joins TRBV6-5 to TRBJ2-7, with TRBD1 identical over 7 bases. This TCR was sampled from a female donor in good health, enrolled as a control in a pregnancy study. In DNA form, the CDR3 reads TGTGCCAGCAGCCAGGGACAGCCACCTACCTACGAGCAGTACTTC. It codes for CASSQGQPPTYEQYF.